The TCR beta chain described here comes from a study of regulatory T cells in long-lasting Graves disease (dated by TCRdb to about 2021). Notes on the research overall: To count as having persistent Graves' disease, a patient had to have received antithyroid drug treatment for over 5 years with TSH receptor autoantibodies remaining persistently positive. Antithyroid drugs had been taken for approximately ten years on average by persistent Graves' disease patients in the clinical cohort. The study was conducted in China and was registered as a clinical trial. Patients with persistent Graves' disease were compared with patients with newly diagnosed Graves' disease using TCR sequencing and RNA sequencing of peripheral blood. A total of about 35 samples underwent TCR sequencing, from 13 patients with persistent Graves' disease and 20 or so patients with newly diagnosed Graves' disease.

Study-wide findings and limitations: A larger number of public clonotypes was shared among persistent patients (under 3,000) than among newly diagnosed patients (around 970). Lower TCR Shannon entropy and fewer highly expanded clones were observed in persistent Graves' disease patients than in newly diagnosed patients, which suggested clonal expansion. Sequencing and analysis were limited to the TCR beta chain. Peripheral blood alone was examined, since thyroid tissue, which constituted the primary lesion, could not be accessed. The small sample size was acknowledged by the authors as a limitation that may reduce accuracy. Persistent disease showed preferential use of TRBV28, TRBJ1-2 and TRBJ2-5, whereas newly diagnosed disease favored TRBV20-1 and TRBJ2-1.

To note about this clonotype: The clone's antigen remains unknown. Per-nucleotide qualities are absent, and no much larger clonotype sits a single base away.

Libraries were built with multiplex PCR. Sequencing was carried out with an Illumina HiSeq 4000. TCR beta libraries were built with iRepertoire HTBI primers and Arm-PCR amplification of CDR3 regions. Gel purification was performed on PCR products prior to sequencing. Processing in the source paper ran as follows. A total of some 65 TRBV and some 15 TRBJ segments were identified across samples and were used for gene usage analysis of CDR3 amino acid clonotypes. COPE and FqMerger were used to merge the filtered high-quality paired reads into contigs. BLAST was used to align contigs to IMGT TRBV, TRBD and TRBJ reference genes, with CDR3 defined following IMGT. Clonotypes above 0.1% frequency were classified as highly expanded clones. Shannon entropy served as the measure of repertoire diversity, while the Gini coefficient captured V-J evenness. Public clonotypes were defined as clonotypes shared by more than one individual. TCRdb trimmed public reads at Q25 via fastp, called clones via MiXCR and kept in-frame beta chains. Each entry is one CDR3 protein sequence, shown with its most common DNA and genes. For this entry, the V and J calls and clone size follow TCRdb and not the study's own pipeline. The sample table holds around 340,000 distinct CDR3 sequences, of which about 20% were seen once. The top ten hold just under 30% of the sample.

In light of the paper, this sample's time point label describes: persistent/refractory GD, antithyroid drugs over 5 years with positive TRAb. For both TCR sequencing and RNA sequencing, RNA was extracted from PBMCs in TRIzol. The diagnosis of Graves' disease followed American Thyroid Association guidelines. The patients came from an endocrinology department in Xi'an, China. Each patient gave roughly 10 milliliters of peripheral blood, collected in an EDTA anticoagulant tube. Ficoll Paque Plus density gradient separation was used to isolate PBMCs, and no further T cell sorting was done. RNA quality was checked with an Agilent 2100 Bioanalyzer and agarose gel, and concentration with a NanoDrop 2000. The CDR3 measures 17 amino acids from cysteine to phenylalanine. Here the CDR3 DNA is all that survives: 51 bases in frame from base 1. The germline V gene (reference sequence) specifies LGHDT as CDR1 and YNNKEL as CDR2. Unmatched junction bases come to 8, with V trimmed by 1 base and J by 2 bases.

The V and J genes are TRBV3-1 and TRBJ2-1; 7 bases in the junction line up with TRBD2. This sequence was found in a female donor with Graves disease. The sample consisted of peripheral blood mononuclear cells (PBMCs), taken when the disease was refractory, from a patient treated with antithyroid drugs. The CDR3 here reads CASSQGIGLGPYNEQFF. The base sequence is TGTGCCAGCAGCCAAGGAATCGGACTAGGGCCCTACAATGAGCAGTTCTTC.